Given below is one T cell receptor (beta chain) in context. Its antigen is as yet unknown. V gave up 8 bases and J gave up 1 base, with 15 bases separating them. The CDR3 has 15 amino acids. In germline, CDR1 is SGHTA, CDR2 FQGNSA. TCRdb re-called the 5' RACE reads through MiXCR, storing one row per CDR3 protein. Seen here are 150,000 to 200,000 distinct CDR3 sequences, around 16% observed once, and the top ten hold around 1.9%. The sample comes from a study of T-cell memory formation after mild COVID-19. Whole-study results and caveats: Among CD4+ contracting clones, most were CM and EM, and CD8+ ones EMRA.

This sequence originates from an adult woman who had mild COVID-19 (a few samples of this study predate the infection). Cell type and time point are not known. The chain recombines TRBV7-2 with TRBJ2-1, with a weak D call TRBD2 (6 bases). Sequenced input: PBMCs or a T cell subset sorted from them (not recorded which). The DNA for the CDR3 is TGTGCCAGCGCGACCGTGGGGGGATCCTACAATGAGCAGTTCTTC. Its protein product is CASATVGGSYNEQFF.